The source of this T cell receptor (beta chain) is a study of long-term antiretroviral therapy in people with HIV. As to this clone: The antigen remains unidentified.

Study-level results: Pre-ART expanded TRB clones stayed dominant throughout, though often decreasing after ART. Blood sampling spanned 2004 to 2017, possibly under older ART regimens. Versus controls, repertoires in people with HIV had narrower CDR3 length ranges.

This CDR3 is built from 16 residues. Trimming removed 3 bases from V and 1 base from J, with 15 bases in between. Germline V gene sequence: CDR1 KGHSH, CDR2 LQKENI. Participants with HIV, all of them, were treated in the United States. At survey level, the immunoSEQ assay was run in its v3.0 version. Profiling relied on immunoSEQ multiplex PCR, and the TCRdb table lists in-frame clones only, not all of them. The sample lists 15,000 to 20,000 clones; about 94% were seen once. The receptor comes from a woman in her forties or fifties with HIV. The sequencing here drew on unsorted PBMCs, taken roughly 6.4 years after starting antiretroviral therapy. J is TRBJ1-2 and V is TRBV18, with D hard to call. DNA of the CDR3: TGTGCCAGCTCACCGCCTTCCGTAGGATTTAACTATGGCTACACCTTC. It translates to CASSPPSVGFNYGYTF.